The rows below give T cell receptor beta chains drawn from one sample of a study of T-cell memory formation after mild COVID-19. TCRdb used MiXCR to reprocess the 5' RACE reads, holding one entry per CDR3 protein. The data show about 310,000 distinct CDR3 sequences, approximately 19% seen once. The sequencing sample was made of PBMCs or a T cell subset sorted from them (not recorded which). The receptors stem from a man between 18 and 35 years old who had mild COVID-19 (a few samples of this study predate the infection). Cell type and time point are not known. Each CDR3 is given with its conserved first and last residue. The order of the fields is D gene, CDR3 length, V gene, J gene, clone size, CDR3 protein, CDR3 DNA. A D gene is named only where the DNA matches it firmly. Clone size is not always given. Where it is, it says once, few, many or a class for expanded clones.

>-|13|TRBV29-1|TRBJ1-3|-
CSVRRGTGNTIYF
TGCAGCGTTCGGAGGGGGACAGGAAACACCATATATTTT
>TRBD1|14|TRBV7-9|TRBJ2-5|-
CASSPDRERETQYF
TGTGCCAGCAGCCCCGACAGGGAAAGAGAGACCCAGTACTTC
>TRBD1|14|TRBV27|TRBJ2-3|-
CASSLSQGSDTQYF
TGTGCCAGCAGTTTATCACAGGGGTCAGATACGCAGTATTTT
>-|13|TRBV6-2/TRBV6-3|TRBJ2-1|-
CASSYLGGTQQFF
TGTGCCAGCAGTTACTTAGGGGGGACGCAGCAGTTCTTC
>-|13|TRBV11-2|TRBJ2-1|few
CASSLGLSNEQFF
TGTGCCAGCAGCTTAGGACTGTCCAATGAGCAGTTCTTC
>-|15|TRBV24-1|TRBJ2-3|-
CATSDPGKGSDTQYF
TGTGCCACCAGTGATCCCGGGAAGGGTTCAGATACGCAGTATTTT
>-|14|TRBV7-9|TRBJ2-3|-
CASSSPSYSPTQYF
TGTGCCAGCAGCTCCCCCTCCTATAGTCCTACGCAGTATTTT
>TRBD1|13|TRBV27|TRBJ2-3|many
CASLGQGTDTQYF
TGTGCCAGCTTGGGACAGGGAACAGATACGCAGTATTTT
>-|13|TRBV20-1|TRBJ2-6|many
CSAKGTGANVLTF
TGCAGTGCTAAGGGCACTGGGGCCAACGTCCTGACTTTC
>-|12|TRBV20-1|TRBJ2-3|-
CSAGQGSDTQYF
TGCAGTGCCGGTCAGGGGAGTGATACGCAGTATTTT
>-|15|TRBV4-3|TRBJ2-1|few
CASSQVGSSYNEQFF
TGCGCCAGCAGCCAAGTTGGGAGCTCCTACAATGAGCAGTTCTTC
>-|14|TRBV6-6|TRBJ2-5|few
CASSRLGGLKTQYF
TGTGCCAGCAGTCGCCTGGGGGGTCTGAAGACCCAGTACTTC
>-|16|TRBV5-1|TRBJ2-1|-
CASSFGTTLSYNEQFF
TGCGCCAGCAGCTTCGGGACGACCCTGTCCTACAATGAGCAGTTCTTC
>-|15|TRBV6-6|TRBJ2-3|few
CASSSPKRGTDTQYF
TGTGCCAGCAGTTCCCCAAAGCGGGGCACAGATACGCAGTATTTT
>-|13|TRBV5-1|TRBJ1-2|many
CASNPGQNYGYTF
TGCGCCAGCAACCCAGGACAGAACTATGGCTACACCTTC
>-|13|TRBV9|TRBJ1-5|-
CASSVSGNQPQHF
TGTGCCAGCAGCGTATCAGGGAATCAGCCCCAGCATTTT
>-|14|TRBV9|TRBJ2-5|-
CASSVVSQEGTQYF
TGTGCCAGCAGCGTAGTATCACAGGAGGGGACCCAGTACTTC
>TRBD1|17|TRBV3-1|TRBJ1-1|-
CASSQGPGTGSGTEAFF
TGTGCCAGCAGCCAAGGTCCCGGGACAGGGTCCGGCACTGAAGCTTTCTTT
>TRBD2|17|TRBV11-2|TRBJ2-7|few
CASSLGPVPGGTYEQYF
TGTGCCAGCAGCTTAGGCCCGGTCCCGGGAGGGACCTACGAGCAGTACTTC
>TRBD1|15|TRBV5-1|TRBJ1-5|few
CASSRGGAGNQPQHF
TGCGCCAGCAGTAGAGGGGGCGCAGGCAATCAGCCCCAGCATTTT
>-|13|TRBV24-1|TRBJ2-5|-
CATSDFPGETQYF
TGTGCCACCAGTGATTTTCCGGGAGAGACCCAGTACTTC
>TRBD1|14|TRBV2|TRBJ1-5|once
CASSGDRSNQPQHF
TGTGCCAGCAGTGGGGACAGAAGCAATCAGCCCCAGCATTTT
>-|16|TRBV4-2|TRBJ2-7|-
CASSQGGVGSSYEQYF
TGTGCCAGCAGCCAAGGGGGGGTAGGTAGTTCCTACGAGCAGTACTTC
>TRBD2|14|TRBV6-5|TRBJ2-5|few
CASSYIRGVETQYF
TGTGCCAGCAGTTATATTCGGGGGGTAGAGACCCAGTACTTC
>-|14|TRBV6-2/TRBV6-3|TRBJ2-5|-
CASSRQWGQETQYF
TGTGCCAGCAGTCGACAGTGGGGCCAAGAGACCCAGTACTTC
>-|13|TRBV7-9|TRBJ1-2|few
CASSFNEGYGYTF
TGTGCCAGCAGCTTTAATGAGGGCTATGGCTACACCTTC
>-|14|TRBV20-1|TRBJ2-5|few
CSARTPFRSQTQYF
TGCAGTGCTAGGACCCCGTTCAGGTCTCAGACCCAGTACTTC
>TRBD2|16|TRBV7-2|TRBJ2-2|many
CASSRAAGGDTGELFF
TGTGCCAGCAGCCGTGCGGCGGGGGGAGACACCGGGGAGCTGTTTTTT
>-|12|TRBV6-2/TRBV6-3|TRBJ2-2|many
CASSLNTGELFF
TGCGCCAGCAGCTTGAACACCGGGGAGCTGTTTTTT
>-|13|TRBV3-1|TRBJ2-7|-
CASSQDAGREQYF
TGTGCCAGCAGCCAAGACGCGGGGCGTGAGCAGTACTTC
>TRBD2|13|TRBV7-2|TRBJ2-4|few
CASSLDVAGVQYF
TGTGCCAGCAGCTTAGACGTAGCGGGGGTTCAGTACTTC
>-|12|TRBV28|TRBJ1-2|-
CASSSQFYGYTF
TGTGCCAGCAGTTCACAGTTTTATGGCTACACCTTC
>-|14|TRBV20-1|TRBJ2-5|-
CSALSSRELGTQYF
TGCAGTGCTCTTTCGTCCCGGGAGCTTGGGACCCAGTACTTC
>TRBD2|14|TRBV10-3|TRBJ2-5|-
CAIGGSGAGETQYF
TGTGCCATCGGCGGGAGCGGGGCCGGGGAGACCCAGTACTTC
>-|11|TRBV6-4|TRBJ1-2|-
CASSDYYGYTF
TGTGCCAGCAGTGACTACTATGGCTACACCTTC
>-|15|TRBV3-1|TRBJ2-5|many
CASSQDPSSQETQYF
TGTGCCAGCAGCCAAGATCCGTCATCCCAAGAGACCCAGTACTTC
>TRBD1|11|TRBV6-1|TRBJ2-3|once
CASGTVDTQYF
TGTGCCAGCGGGACAGTCGATACGCAGTATTTT
>-|15|TRBV5-1|TRBJ2-3|few
CASSLEGRTADTQYF
TGCGCCAGCAGCTTGGAGGGTAGGACAGCAGATACGCAGTATTTT
>TRBD2|14|TRBV10-3|TRBJ2-3|-
CASNGGMSTDTQYF
TGTGCCTCCAACGGGGGGATGAGCACAGATACGCAGTATTTT
>TRBD1|13|TRBV7-3|TRBJ2-5|many
CASSPEGAETQYF
TGTGCCAGCAGCCCCGAGGGGGCTGAGACCCAGTACTTC
>-|13|TRBV19|TRBJ2-3|once
CASRDWSTDTKYF
TGTGCCAGTAGAGATTGGAGCACAGATACGAAGTATTTT
>TRBD2|15|TRBV7-8|TRBJ2-3|-
CASSSWGGSTDTQYF
TGTGCCAGCAGCTCATGGGGGGGTTCCACAGATACGCAGTATTTT
>-|13|TRBV29-1|TRBJ1-3|-
CSVSTVSGNTIYF
TGCAGCGTCTCTACGGTTTCTGGAAACACCATATATTTT
>TRBD2|16|TRBV7-2|TRBJ2-5|-
CASSLAGRYSGETQYF
TGTGCCAGCAGCTTAGCCGGGAGGTACTCGGGGGAGACCCAGTACTTC
>-|14|TRBV20-1|TRBJ2-3|few
CSARDPRGEDTQYF
TGCAGTGCTAGAGATCCCCGGGGAGAAGATACGCAGTATTTT
>-|14|TRBV5-4|TRBJ2-3|few
CASSSKGGGDTQYF
TGTGCCAGCAGCTCCAAGGGGGGGGGAGATACGCAGTATTTT
>TRBD1|15|TRBV5-6|TRBJ2-1|few
CASSQTGTVYNEQFF
TGTGCCAGCAGCCAAACCGGGACAGTGTACAATGAGCAGTTCTTC
>-|15|TRBV20-1|TRBJ1-5|-
CSAISRTGVNQPQHF
TGCAGTGCTATCTCCCGGACGGGAGTTAATCAGCCCCAGCATTTT
>-|13|TRBV29-1|TRBJ1-1|few
CSVKGQLNTEAFF
TGCAGCGTCAAGGGGCAGTTGAACACTGAAGCTTTCTTT
>-|15|TRBV9|TRBJ1-6|few
CASSKGQTYNSPLHF
TGTGCCAGCAGCAAGGGCCAAACCTATAATTCACCCCTCCACTTT
>-|12|TRBV29-1|TRBJ2-1|-
CSVGGVYNEQFF
TGCAGCGTTGGAGGAGTTTACAATGAGCAGTTCTTC
>-|15|TRBV6-5|TRBJ2-3|-
CASSYQVGSTDTQYF
TGTGCCAGCAGTTATCAGGTTGGGAGCACAGATACGCAGTATTTT
>TRBD2|12|TRBV5-7|TRBJ2-2|few
CASSGGPGELFF
TGTGCCAGCTCGGGGGGGCCCGGGGAGCTGTTTTTT
>TRBD1|14|TRBV3-1|TRBJ1-2|-
CASSQHDREVGYTF
TGTGCCAGCAGCCAACACGACAGGGAGGTTGGCTACACCTTC
>-|14|TRBV15|TRBJ1-2|-
CATSNSSSDYGYTF
TGTGCCACCAGCAACAGCTCCAGTGACTATGGCTACACCTTC
>TRBD1|14|TRBV7-2|TRBJ1-2|few
CASSLREGAWGYTF
TGTGCCAGCAGCCTCCGGGAGGGGGCGTGGGGCTACACCTTC
>TRBD2|19|TRBV4-2|TRBJ2-3|-
CASSQDGLAGGRRTDTQYF
TGTGCCAGCAGCCAAGACGGACTAGCGGGGGGGAGGCGTACAGATACGCAGTATTTT